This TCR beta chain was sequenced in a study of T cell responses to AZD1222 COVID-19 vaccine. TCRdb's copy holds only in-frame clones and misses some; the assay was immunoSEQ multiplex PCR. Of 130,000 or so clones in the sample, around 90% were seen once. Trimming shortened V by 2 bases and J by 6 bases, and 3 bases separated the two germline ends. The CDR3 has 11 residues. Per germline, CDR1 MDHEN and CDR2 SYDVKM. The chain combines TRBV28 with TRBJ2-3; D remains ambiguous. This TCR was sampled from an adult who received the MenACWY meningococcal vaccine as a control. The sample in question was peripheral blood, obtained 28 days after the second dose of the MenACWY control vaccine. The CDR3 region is CASSLVDTQYF. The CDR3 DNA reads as TGTGCCAGCAGTTTAGTGGATACGCAGTATTTT.